The T cell receptor beta chain described here comes from a study of T cell clones after liver transplantation. Germline V gene lookup returns CDR1 SGDLS and CDR2 YYNGEE. Trimming removed 0 bases from V and 2 bases from J; junction bases left unmatched: 5. The length of the CDR3 is 15 residues. Using immunoSEQ multiplex PCR, the repertoire was profiled, and TCRdb retains in-frame clones only, with some absent. The data show roughly 19,000 clones, about four fifths seen once. The specimen comprised CD8+ T cells from blood, sampled more than 53 months after liver transplant. The chain joins TRBV9 to TRBJ2-7, with 7 bases fitting TRBD2. The receptor's source is a human patient who received a liver transplant. The T cells may come from the graft donor. In DNA form, the CDR3 reads TGTGCCAGCAGCGTAGATGGGCGGGGGACCTACGAGCAGTACTTC. Amino acids: CASSVDGRGTYEQYF.